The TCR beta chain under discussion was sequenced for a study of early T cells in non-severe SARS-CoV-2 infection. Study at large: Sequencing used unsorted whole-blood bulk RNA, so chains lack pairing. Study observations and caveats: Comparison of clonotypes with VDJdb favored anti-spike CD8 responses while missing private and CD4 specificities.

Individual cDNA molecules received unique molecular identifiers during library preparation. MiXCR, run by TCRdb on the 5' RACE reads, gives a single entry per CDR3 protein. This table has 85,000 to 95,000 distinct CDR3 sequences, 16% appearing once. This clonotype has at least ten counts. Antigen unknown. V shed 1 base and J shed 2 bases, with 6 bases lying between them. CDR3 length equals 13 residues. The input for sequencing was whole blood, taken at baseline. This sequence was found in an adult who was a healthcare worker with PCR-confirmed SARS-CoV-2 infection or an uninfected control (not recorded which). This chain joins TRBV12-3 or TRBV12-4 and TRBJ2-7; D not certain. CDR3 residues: CASSLGHPYEQYF. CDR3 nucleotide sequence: TGTGCCAGCAGTTTAGGACATCCCTACGAGCAGTACTTC.